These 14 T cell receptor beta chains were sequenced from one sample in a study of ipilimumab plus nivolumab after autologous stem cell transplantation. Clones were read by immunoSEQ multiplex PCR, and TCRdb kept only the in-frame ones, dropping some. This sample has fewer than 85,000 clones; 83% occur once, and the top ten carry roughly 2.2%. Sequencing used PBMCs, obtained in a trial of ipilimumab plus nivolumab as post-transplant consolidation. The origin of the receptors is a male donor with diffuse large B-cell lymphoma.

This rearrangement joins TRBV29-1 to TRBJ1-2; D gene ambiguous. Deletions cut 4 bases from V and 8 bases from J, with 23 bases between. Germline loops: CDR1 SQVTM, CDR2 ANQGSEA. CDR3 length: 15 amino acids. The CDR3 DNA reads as TGCAGCGTTGGTGGCGGGGAAGTGGTAACGAGGGGCTACACCTTC. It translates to CSVGGGEVVTRGYTF.

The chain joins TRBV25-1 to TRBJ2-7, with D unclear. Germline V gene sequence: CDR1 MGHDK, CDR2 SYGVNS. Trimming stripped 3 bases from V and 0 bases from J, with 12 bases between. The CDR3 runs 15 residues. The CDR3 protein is CASSDDRVGSYEQYF. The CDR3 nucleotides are TGTGCCAGCAGTGATGATCGGGTCGGCTCCTACGAGCAGTACTTC.

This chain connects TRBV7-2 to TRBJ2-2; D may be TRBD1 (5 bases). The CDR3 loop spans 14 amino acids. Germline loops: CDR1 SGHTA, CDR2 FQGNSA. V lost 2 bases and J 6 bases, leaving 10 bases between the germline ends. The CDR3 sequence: CASSLSQGSGELFF. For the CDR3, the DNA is TGTGCCAGCAGCTTAAGCCAGGGATCCGGGGAGCTGTTTTTT.

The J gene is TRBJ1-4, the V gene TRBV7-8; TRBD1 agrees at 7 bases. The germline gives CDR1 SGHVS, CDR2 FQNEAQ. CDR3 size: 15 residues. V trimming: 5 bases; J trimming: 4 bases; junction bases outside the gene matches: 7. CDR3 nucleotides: TGTGCCAGCAGCACTTCGCAGGGGGGTAATGAAAAACTGTTTTTT. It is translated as CASSTSQGGNEKLFF. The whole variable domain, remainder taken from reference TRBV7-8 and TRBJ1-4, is GAGVSQSPRYKVAKRGQDVALRCDPISGHVSLFWYQQALGQGPEFLTYFQNEAQLDKSGLPSDRFFAERPEGSVSTLKIQRTQQEDSAVYLCASSTSQGGNEKLFFGSGTQLSVL.

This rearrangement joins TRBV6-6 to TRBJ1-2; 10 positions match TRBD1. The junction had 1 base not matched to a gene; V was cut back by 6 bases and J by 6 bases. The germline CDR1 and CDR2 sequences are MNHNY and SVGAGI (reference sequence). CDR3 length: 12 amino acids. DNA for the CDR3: TGTGCCAGCAGAGGGACAGGGGATGGCTACACCTTC. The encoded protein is CASRGTGDGYTF.

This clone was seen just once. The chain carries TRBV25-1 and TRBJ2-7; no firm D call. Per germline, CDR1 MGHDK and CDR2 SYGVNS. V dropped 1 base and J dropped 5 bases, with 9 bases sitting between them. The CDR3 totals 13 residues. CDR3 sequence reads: CASSELGYDEQYF. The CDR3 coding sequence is TGTGCCAGCAGTGAATTAGGGTACGACGAGCAGTACTTC.

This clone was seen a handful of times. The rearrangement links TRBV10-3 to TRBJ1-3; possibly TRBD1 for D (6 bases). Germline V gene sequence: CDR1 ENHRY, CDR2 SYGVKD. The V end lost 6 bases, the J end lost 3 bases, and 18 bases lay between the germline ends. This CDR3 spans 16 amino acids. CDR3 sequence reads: CAISENPQGLGNTIYF. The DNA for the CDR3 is TGTGCCATCAGCGAAAACCCACAGGGTCTTGGAAACACCATATATTTT.

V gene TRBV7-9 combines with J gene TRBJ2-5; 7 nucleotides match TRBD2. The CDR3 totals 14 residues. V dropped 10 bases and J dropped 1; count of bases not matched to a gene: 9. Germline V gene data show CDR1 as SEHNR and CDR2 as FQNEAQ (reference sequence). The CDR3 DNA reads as TGTGCCACAGCGAAGGCGGGAGTCCAAGAGACCCAGTACTTC. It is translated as CATAKAGVQETQYF.

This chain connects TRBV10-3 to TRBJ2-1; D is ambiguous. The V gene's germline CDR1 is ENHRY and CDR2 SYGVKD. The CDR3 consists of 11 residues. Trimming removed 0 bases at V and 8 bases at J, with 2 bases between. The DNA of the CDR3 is TGTGCCATCAGTGAGTCATATGAGCAGTTCTTC. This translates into CAISESYEQFF.

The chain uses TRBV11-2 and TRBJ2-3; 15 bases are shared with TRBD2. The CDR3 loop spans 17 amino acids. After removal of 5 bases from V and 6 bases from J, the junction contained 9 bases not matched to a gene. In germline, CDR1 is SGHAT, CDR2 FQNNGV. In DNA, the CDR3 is TGTGCCAGCAGCCGACCAGGGACTAGCGGGGGGATGGATACGCAGTATTTT. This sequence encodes CASSRPGTSGGMDTQYF.

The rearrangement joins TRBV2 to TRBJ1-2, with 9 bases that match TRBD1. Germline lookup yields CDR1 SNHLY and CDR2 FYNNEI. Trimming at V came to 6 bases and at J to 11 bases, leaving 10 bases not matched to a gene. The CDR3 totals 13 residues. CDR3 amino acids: CASSSDRGGFYTF. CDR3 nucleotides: TGTGCCAGCAGCTCGGACAGGGGAGGGTTTTACACCTTC.

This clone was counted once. In nucleotides, the CDR3 is TGTGCCAGCAGCCCCGGACTCCGGCGTACCGGGGAGCTGTTTTTT. The encoded protein is CASSPGLRRTGELFF. The chain combines TRBV7-2 with TRBJ2-2; possibly TRBD2 for D (5 bases). The CDR3 runs to 15 residues. Trimming left V 5 bases short and J 5 bases short, with 15 bases between. Germline V lookup: CDR1 SGHTA, CDR2 FQGNSA.

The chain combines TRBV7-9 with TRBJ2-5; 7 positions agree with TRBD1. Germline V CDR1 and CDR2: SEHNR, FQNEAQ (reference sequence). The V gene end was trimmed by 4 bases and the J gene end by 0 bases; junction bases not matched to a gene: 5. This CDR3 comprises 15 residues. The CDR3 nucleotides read TGTGCCAGCAGCTCCGCCAGGGGGTACCAAGAGACCCAGTACTTC. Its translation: CASSSARGYQETQYF.

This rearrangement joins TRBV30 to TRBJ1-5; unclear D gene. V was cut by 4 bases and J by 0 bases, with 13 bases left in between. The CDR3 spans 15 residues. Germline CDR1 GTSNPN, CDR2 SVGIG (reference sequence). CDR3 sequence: CAWTSGGHSNQPQHF. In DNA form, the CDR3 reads TGTGCCTGGACCTCAGGAGGGCATAGCAATCAGCCCCAGCATTTT.